The 11 T cell receptor beta chains below all came from one sample that was sequenced in a study of cytomegalovirus exposure and HLA in healthy donors. Primers included in the PCR were 60 Vbeta and 13 Jbeta primers. Sequencing used immunoSEQ multiplex PCR; TCRdb keeps in-frame clones, though not all of them. The data hold over 130,000 clones, with around 79% observed a single time. Sequenced sample: PBMCs. The receptors stem from a man in his fifties in good health and CMV-seropositive.

The rearrangement uses TRBV10-3 and TRBJ1-2; D remains ambiguous. The CDR3 extends over 12 amino acids. The germline V gene encodes CDR1 ENHRY and CDR2 SYGVKD. Trimming took off 5 bases at V and 5 bases at J, with 9 bases between the two ends. The CDR3 spells CAISFTRYGYTF. DNA of the CDR3: TGTGCCATCAGTTTTACTAGATATGGCTACACCTTC.

This clone came up once. The genes are TRBV6-6 and TRBJ2-7; 8 positions match TRBD1. Germline assignment: CDR1 MNHNY and CDR2 SVGAGI (reference sequence). The V segment lost 8 bases and the J segment 4 bases; nucleotides outside the gene matches: 7. This CDR3 is 13 amino acids long. The CDR3 nucleotides read TGTGCCAGCCGTACGACAGGGGTGTACGAGCAGTACTTC. It yields the protein CASRTTGVYEQYF.

The rearrangement joins TRBV5-8 to TRBJ2-5; the D gene is possibly TRBD2 (5 bases). The tail of the sequence fits TRBJ2-7 better, so the J call may be wrong. Germline CDR1 and CDR2: SGHTS and YDEGEE. This CDR3 has 14 residues. The chain's CDR3 is CASSLLRGADEQYF. The DNA of the CDR3 is TGTGCCAGCAGCTTGTTACGGGGTGCTGACGAGCAGTACTTC.

The rearrangement uses TRBV18 and TRBJ1-5; 7 bases are shared with TRBD1. Germline V CDR1 and CDR2: KGHSH, LQKENI. Trimming at V came to 3 bases and at J to 5 bases, leaving 4 bases not matched to a gene. CDR3 length: 14 amino acids. The CDR3 sequence: CASSPLGQDQPQHF. In DNA form, the CDR3 reads TGTGCCAGCTCACCTCTTGGACAGGATCAGCCCCAGCATTTT.

The chain combines TRBV9 with TRBJ1-6; D gene ambiguous. The CDR3 spans 16 residues. Trimming removed 4 bases from V and 3 bases from J, with 14 bases in between. Germline CDR1 and CDR2: SGDLS and YYNGEE. The CDR3 is CASSRETQDYNSPLHF. CDR3 nucleotide sequence: TGTGCCAGCAGCCGGGAGACCCAAGACTATAATTCACCCCTCCACTTT.

Points on this clone: A junction end diverges from the germline sequence, so it may reflect a read error. In the same sample, other DNA sequences code for this CDR3. V is TRBV9 and J is TRBJ2-2; 7 nucleotides align to TRBD1. Per germline, CDR1 SGDLS and CDR2 YYNGEE. The CDR3 loop spans 14 amino acids. CDR3 in amino acids: CASSVVGQTGELFF. For the CDR3, the DNA is TGTGCCAGCAGCGTAGTGGGACAGACCGGGGAACTGTTTTTT.

CDR3 in amino acids: CASSQVPFPVTDTQYF. The CDR3 DNA sequence: TGTGCCAGCAGCCAAGTACCGTTCCCGGTGACAGATACGCAGTATTTT. The rearrangement links TRBV4-2 to TRBJ2-3; D is ambiguous. The germline V gene encodes CDR1 LGHNA and CDR2 YNFKEQ. V was pared by 1 base and J by 3 bases, with 14 bases between. This CDR3 has 16 residues.

The chain has TRBV5-1 and TRBJ2-7; the match to TRBD1 covers 8 bases. Per germline, CDR1 SGHRS and CDR2 YFSETQ. V shed 3 bases, J shed 6 bases, and the junction held 2 bases outside the gene matches. The CDR3 loop spans 12 amino acids. CDR3 in DNA: TGCGCCAGCAGCTGGACAGGGCCCGAGCAGTACTTC. Translating it yields CASSWTGPEQYF.

Turning to this clone: One end of the junction varies from germline; a read error may be responsible. This chain uses TRBV19 with TRBJ1-5; D unclear. From germline, CDR1 is LNHDA and CDR2 SQIVND (reference sequence). The length of the CDR3 is 13 residues. CDR3 sequence (DNA): TGTGCCGGTAGTGCGACTGGCAATCAACCCCAGCATTTT. It translates to CAGSATGNQPQHF.

The V gene is TRBV10-3, the J gene TRBJ2-1, with 11 nucleotides matching TRBD2. Per germline, CDR1 ENHRY and CDR2 SYGVKD. After removal of 0 bases from V and 4 bases from J, the junction contained 11 bases not matched to a gene. This CDR3 region has 19 residues. In nucleotides, the CDR3 is TGTGCCATCAGTGAGTCGAGGGGGCAGCTAGCGGGAGGATACAATGAGCAGTTCTTC. It encodes CAISESRGQLAGGYNEQFF.

This clone was counted once. The chain joins TRBV10-1 to TRBJ1-1; D may be TRBD1 (6 bases). The CDR3 contains 15 residues. The V gene lost 2 bases and the J gene lost 1 base, with 11 bases spanning the gap. CDR1 and CDR2 from the germline V gene are WNHNN and SYGVQD (reference sequence). In nucleotides, the CDR3 is TGCGCCAGCAGTGAGGCAGGGGTCCGGAACACTGAAGCTTTCTTT. Amino acids: CASSEAGVRNTEAFF.